This entry features one T cell receptor (beta chain) sequence. Its antigen is still unknown. There are 16 residues in the CDR3. Per the germline V gene, CDR1 is LNHDA and CDR2 is SQIVND (reference sequence). After removal of 1 base from V and 1 base from J, the junction contained 2 bases not matched to a gene. When around 10 days of culture had elapsed, CD4+ T cells were isolated. This record belongs to a study of vaccination effects on CD4 cells after COVID-19. Clones were read by immunoSEQ multiplex PCR, and TCRdb kept only the in-frame ones, dropping some. The repertoire holds 45,000 to 60,000 clones, with about 75% as singletons.

This receptor was identified in a human donor who had a prior SARS-CoV-2 infection. The material was CD4+ T cells from PBMCs cultured without peptide, obtained before COVID-19 vaccination. The chain has TRBV19 and TRBJ2-2; TRBD2 aligns across 8 bases. The CDR3 region is CASSIGLAGNTGELFF. The CDR3 nucleotides read TGTGCCAGTAGTATAGGGCTAGCGGGGAACACCGGGGAGCTGTTTTTT.